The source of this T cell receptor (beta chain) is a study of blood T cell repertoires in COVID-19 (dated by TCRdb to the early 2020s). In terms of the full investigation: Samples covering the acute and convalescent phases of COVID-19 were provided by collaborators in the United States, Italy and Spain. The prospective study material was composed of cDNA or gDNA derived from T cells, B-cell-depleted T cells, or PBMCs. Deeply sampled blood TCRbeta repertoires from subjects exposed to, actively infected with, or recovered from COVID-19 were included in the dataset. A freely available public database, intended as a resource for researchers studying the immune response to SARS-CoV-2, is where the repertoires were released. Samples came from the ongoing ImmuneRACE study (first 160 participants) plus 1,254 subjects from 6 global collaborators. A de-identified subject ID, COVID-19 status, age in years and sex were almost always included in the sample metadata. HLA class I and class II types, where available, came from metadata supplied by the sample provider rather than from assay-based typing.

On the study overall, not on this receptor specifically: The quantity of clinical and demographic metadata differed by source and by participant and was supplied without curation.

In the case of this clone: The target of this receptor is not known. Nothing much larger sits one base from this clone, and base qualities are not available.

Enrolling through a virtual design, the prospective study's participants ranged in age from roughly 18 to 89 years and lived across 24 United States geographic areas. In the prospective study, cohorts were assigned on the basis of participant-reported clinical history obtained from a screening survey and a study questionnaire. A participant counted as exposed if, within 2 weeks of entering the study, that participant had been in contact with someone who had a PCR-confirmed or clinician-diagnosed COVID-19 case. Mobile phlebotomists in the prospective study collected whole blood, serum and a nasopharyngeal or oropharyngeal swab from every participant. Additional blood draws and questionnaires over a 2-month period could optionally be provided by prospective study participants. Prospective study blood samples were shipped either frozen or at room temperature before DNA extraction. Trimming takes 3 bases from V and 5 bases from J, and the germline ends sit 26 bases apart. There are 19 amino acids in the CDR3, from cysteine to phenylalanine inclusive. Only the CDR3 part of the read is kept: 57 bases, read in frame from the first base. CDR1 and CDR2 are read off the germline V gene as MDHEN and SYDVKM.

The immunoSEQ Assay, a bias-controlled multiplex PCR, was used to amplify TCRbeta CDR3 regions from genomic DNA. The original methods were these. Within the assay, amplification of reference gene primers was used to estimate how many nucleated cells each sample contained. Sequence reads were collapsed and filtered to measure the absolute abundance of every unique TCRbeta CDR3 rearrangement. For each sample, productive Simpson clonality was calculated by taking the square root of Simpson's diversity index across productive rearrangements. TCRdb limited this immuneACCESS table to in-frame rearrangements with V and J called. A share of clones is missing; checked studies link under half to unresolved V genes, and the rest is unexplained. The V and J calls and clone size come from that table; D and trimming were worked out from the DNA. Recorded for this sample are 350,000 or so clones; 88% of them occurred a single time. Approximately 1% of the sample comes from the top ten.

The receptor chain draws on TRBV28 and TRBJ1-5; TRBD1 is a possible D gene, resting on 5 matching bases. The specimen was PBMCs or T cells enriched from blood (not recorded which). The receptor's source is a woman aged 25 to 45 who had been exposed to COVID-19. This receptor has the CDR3 CASSLRAGSGGSYDQPQHF. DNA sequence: TGTGCCAGCAGTTTGCGTGCGGGGTCGGGGGGAAGTTATGATCAGCCCCAGCATTTT.